This entry concerns a single T cell receptor (beta chain). This specimen comes from a study of OX40 agonist ivuxolimab in advanced cancers. TCRdb keeps only in-frame clones here, not all; method: immunoSEQ multiplex PCR. The sample lists 76,000 or so clones, approximately 91% seen once, with 10% to 15% in the top ten. The CDR3 consists of 14 residues. V gave up 0 bases and J gave up 7 bases, with 15 bases separating them. CDR1 is GTSNPN, CDR2 SVGIG, per germline (reference sequence). The source was CD4+ or CD8+ T cells sorted from blood, collected in a trial of the OX40 agonist ivuxolimab. This TCR came from an adult with an advanced solid tumor such as melanoma, head and neck, liver or kidney cancer. This chain uses TRBV30 with TRBJ1-2; D is possibly TRBD1 (6 bases). The CDR3 nucleotides read TGTGCCTGGAGTGTCGTACAGGGAAGGACTGGCTACACCTTC. This gives the protein CAWSVVQGRTGYTF. Full variable domain (missing parts from reference TRBV30 and TRBJ1-2): SQTIHQWPATLVQPVGSPLSLECTVEGTSNPNLYWYRQAAGRGLQLLFYSVGIGQISSEVPQNLSASRPQDRQFILSSKKLLLSDSGFYLCAWSVVQGRTGYTFGSGTRLTVV.